Each of the 13 T cell receptor beta chains below was sequenced from the same sample in a study of PD-L1 blockade in urothelial cancer. Profiled with immunoSEQ multiplex PCR; TCRdb holds only in-frame clones, not every one. The sample shows about 86,000 clones, under 90% of them seen only once. Time point in this sample: pretreatment peripheral blood. Sequenced here: PBMCs, sampled around atezolizumab (anti-PD-L1) treatment. These receptors were collected from a man in his sixties with urothelial cancer.

V usage is TRBV5-6 and J usage is TRBJ2-7; weak D call: TRBD2 (6 bases). V was shortened by 3 bases and J by 4 bases, with 11 bases between the two germline ends. CDR3 length equals 13 residues. Germline lookup yields CDR1 SGHDT and CDR2 YYEEEE. The CDR3 sequence is CASSSGLEYEQYF. The DNA for the CDR3 is TGTGCCAGCAGCTCGGGACTCGAATACGAGCAGTACTTC. Filled out from reference TRBV5-6 and TRBJ2-7, the complete variable domain reads DAGVTQSPTHLIKTRGQQVTLRCSPKSGHDTVSWYQQALGQGPQFIFQYYEEEERQRGNFPDRFSGHQFPNYSSELNVNALLLGDSALYLCASSSGLEYEQYFGPGTRLTVT.

The chain employs TRBV5-1 and TRBJ1-1, with a weak D call TRBD1 (6 bases). The germline V gene encodes CDR1 SGHRS and CDR2 YFSETQ. V dropped 8 bases and J dropped 1 base, with 9 bases sitting between them. This CDR3 has 12 amino acids. Here the CDR3 reads CASHRENTEAFF. DNA of the CDR3: TGCGCCAGTCACAGGGAGAACACTGAAGCTTTCTTT. Complete variable domain (other parts from reference TRBV5-1 and TRBJ1-1): KAGVTQTPRYLIKTRGQQVTLSCSPISGHRSVSWYQQTPGQGLQFLFEYFSETQRNKGNFPGRFSGRQFSNSRSEMNVSTLELGDSALYLCASHRENTEAFFGQGTRLTVV.

The J gene is TRBJ1-2, the V gene TRBV7-2, with TRBD1 identical over 10 bases. CDR3 length: 13 residues. Trimming at V came to 4 bases and at J to 8 bases, leaving 4 bases not matched to a gene. The germline V gene encodes CDR1 SGHTA and CDR2 FQGNSA. The CDR3 spells CASSSRDRGGYTF. The CDR3 DNA reads TGTGCCAGCAGCTCTCGGGACAGGGGAGGCTACACCTTC.

This clone was seen a few times. The rearrangement links TRBV10-3 to TRBJ1-3; D may be TRBD1 (6 bases). V was cut by 6 bases and J by 0 bases, with 12 bases left in between. This CDR3 region has 15 residues. Germline CDR1 is ENHRY and CDR2 is SYGVKD. In DNA, the CDR3 is TGTGCCATCAGCTCGACAGGCACCTCTGGAAACACCATATATTTT. As protein: CAISSTGTSGNTIYF.

The rearrangement joins TRBV6-6 to TRBJ2-5, with 7 bases matching TRBD2. V was clipped by 8 bases and J by 5 bases; unmatched bases: 14. The germline gives CDR1 MNHNY, CDR2 SVGAGI (reference sequence). The CDR3 runs 15 residues. This CDR3 reads CASLSRAGATETQYF. CDR3 nucleotide sequence: TGTGCCAGCCTTAGTCGGGCGGGAGCCACGGAGACCCAGTACTTC.

The chain employs TRBV5-4 and TRBJ2-2; 11 bases line up with TRBD2. The CDR3 spans 16 residues. Germline loops: CDR1 SGHNT, CDR2 YYREEE (reference sequence). With 2 bases clipped from V and 4 bases from J, the junction kept 4 bases outside the gene matches. In DNA, the CDR3 is TGTGCCAGCAGCTTAGGCCTAGCGGGAGGCACCGGGGAGCTGTTTTTT. This codes for CASSLGLAGGTGELFF.

This rearrangement joins TRBV4-1 to TRBJ2-3; no clear D. The CDR3 runs to 13 residues. The V end lost 4 bases, the J end lost 4 bases, and 9 bases lay between the germline ends. Looked up from germline, CDR1 is MGHRA and CDR2 is YSYEKL. Here the CDR3 reads CASSPLNSDTQYF. CDR3 DNA sequence: TGCGCCAGCAGCCCCCTGAACTCAGATACGCAGTATTTT.

The V and J genes are TRBV6-1 and TRBJ2-7; 9 nucleotides agree with TRBD1. Per germline, CDR1 MNHNS and CDR2 SASEGT. This CDR3 region has 16 residues. With 1 base clipped from V and 6 bases from J, the junction kept 10 bases outside the gene matches. The CDR3 region is CASSEVMLGQGTEQYF. The CDR3 nucleotides read TGTGCCAGCAGTGAAGTAATGTTGGGACAGGGAACCGAGCAGTACTTC.

In its sample, this clone was seen a few times. The J gene is TRBJ1-1, the V gene TRBV19; 10 nucleotides line up with TRBD1. The trim removed 1 base at V and 1 base at J, leaving 6 bases unmatched. CDR1 and CDR2 from the germline V gene are LNHDA and SQIVND (reference sequence). The CDR3 is 17 residues long. CDR3 in amino acids: CASSIGTGGSQNTEAFF. The CDR3 DNA reads TGTGCCAGTAGTATAGGGACAGGGGGGTCGCAGAACACTGAAGCTTTCTTT.

This clone appeared a few times. CDR3 in amino acids: CASTTKGGSYNEQFF. CDR3 in DNA: TGTGCCAGCACCACTAAAGGAGGGAGTTACAATGAGCAGTTCTTC. The V and J genes are TRBV28 and TRBJ2-1; perhaps TRBD2 as D (6 bases). V was pared by 7 bases and J by 4 bases, with 17 bases between. The CDR3 runs 15 residues. Germline CDR1 and CDR2: MDHEN and SYDVKM.

The CDR3 is CASSLTRLASTDTQYF. The CDR3 nucleotides read TGTGCCAGCAGCTTAACAAGACTAGCGAGCACAGATACGCAGTATTTT. V is TRBV7-3 and J is TRBJ2-3; 8 bases align to TRBD2. The V gene's germline CDR1 is SGHTA and CDR2 FQGTGA. CDR3 length equals 16 residues. Trimming removed 0 bases from V and 0 bases from J; junction bases left unmatched: 2.

V is TRBV28 and J is TRBJ1-1; no clear D gene. Germline V CDR1 and CDR2: MDHEN, SYDVKM. The ends were cut back, 5 bases at V and 7 bases at J, with 14 bases in the middle. CDR3 length: 13 residues. This chain's CDR3 is CASSATGFGEAFF. The DNA of the CDR3 is TGTGCCAGCAGTGCGACGGGATTCGGTGAAGCTTTCTTT. Full variable domain (missing parts from reference TRBV28 and TRBJ1-1): DVKVTQSSRYLVKRTGEKVFLECVQDMDHENMFWYRQDPGLGLRLIYFSYDVKMKEKGDIPEGYSVSREKKERFSLILESASTNQTSMYLCASSATGFGEAFFGQGTRLTVV.

The chain couples TRBV4-2 to TRBJ2-1, with a tentative D call TRBD2 (6 bases). This CDR3 has 17 residues. CDR1 and CDR2 from the germline V gene are LGHNA and YNFKEQ. Trimming removed 1 base at V and 1 base at J, with 14 bases between. DNA of the CDR3: TGTGCCAGCAGCCAAGGTAATGTCGGGAGATCCTACAATGAGCAGTTCTTC. It encodes CASSQGNVGRSYNEQFF.